A selection of T cell receptor beta chains follows, all from one sample in a study of T cell repertoires in cytomegalovirus infection. TCRdb re-derived calls from the reads in MiXCR, one entry per CDR3 protein. The repertoire holds some 43,000 distinct CDR3 sequences, with about a fifth as singletons. For these TCRs, the target antigens are not known. The material was CD8+ T cells from cultured PBMCs, obtained from culture after CMV antigen stimulation. The receptors stem from a human donor in good health (CMV status not recorded). Some clones in this sample may be carry-over from other donors' samples. Both conserved end residues are part of each CDR3. D genes are given only for firm matches. Where a row states a size, it is once, few, many or the class of an expanded clone; other rows omit it.

abundance	j_gene	d_gene	v_gene	CDR3nt	CDR3aa
-	TRBJ2-1	-	TRBV7-9	TGTGCCAGCAGCCCTTCCGGGAGCAACAATGAGCAGTTCTTC	CASSPSGSNNEQFF
-	TRBJ2-1	TRBD2	TRBV6-1	TGTGCCAGCAGCCTACTAGCGGAGGCCTACAATGAGCAGTTCTTC	CASSLLAEAYNEQFF
-	TRBJ1-5	-	TRBV12-5	TGTGCTAGTGGTTTGGTTACCGGGACCACCGGGCCCCAGCATTTT	CASGLVTGTTGPQHF
few	TRBJ1-6	-	TRBV19	TGTGCCACGAAGGTGGGAGCGGGGGGGGATTCACCCCTCCACTTT	CATKVGAGGDSPLHF
few	TRBJ2-2	-	TRBV29-1	TGCAGCGTACCTATTGGGTCCGGGGAGCTGTTTTTT	CSVPIGSGELFF
few	TRBJ2-7	-	TRBV7-2	TGTGCCAGCAGCGGACGTAAAGGCGAGCAGTACTTC	CASSGRKGEQYF
-	TRBJ2-7	-	TRBV19	TGTGCCAGTAGTAACGGACCTGCCAACGAGCAGTACTTC	CASSNGPANEQYF
many	TRBJ2-1	-	TRBV7-6	TGTGCCAGCAGCTTTACGCCTTCTACAGCATACTCCTACAATGAGCAGTTCTTC	CASSFTPSTAYSYNEQFF
-	TRBJ2-3	TRBD2	TRBV12-3/TRBV12-4	TGTGCCAGCAGTCCCACCCGGGTAGCGGGGGGGCCAGATACGCAGTATTTT	CASSPTRVAGGPDTQYF
-	TRBJ2-7	TRBD2	TRBV20-1	TGCAGTGCCCGACGGGCGGGAGGGCCCTACGAGCAGTACTTC	CSARRAGGPYEQYF
few	TRBJ1-6	TRBD1	TRBV6-2/TRBV6-3	TGTGCCAGCAGCGGACAGGCCAATTCACCCCTCCACTTT	CASSGQANSPLHF
few	TRBJ2-4	TRBD1	TRBV15	TGTGCCACCAAGGATAGGACAGGCAAAAACATTCAGTACTTC	CATKDRTGKNIQYF
-	TRBJ1-6	-	TRBV7-8	TGTGCCAGCAGTTTTGCTCCCCTGGGGCGGCATAATTCACCCCTCCACTTT	CASSFAPLGRHNSPLHF
-	TRBJ1-5	-	TRBV6-1	TGTGCCAGCAGACAAAGCCCAGAGACAAATCAGCCCCAGCATTTT	CASRQSPETNQPQHF
-	TRBJ2-2	TRBD1	TRBV29-1	TGCAGCGTTGCGGGAGAAGGGAAGACAGGGGTGAACACCGGGGAGCTGTTTTTT	CSVAGEGKTGVNTGELFF
-	TRBJ2-7	TRBD1	TRBV12-3/TRBV12-4	TGTGCCAGCAGGACTGGGACAGGGGTGACCTACGAGCAGTACTTC	CASRTGTGVTYEQYF
few	TRBJ2-5	TRBD2	TRBV6-6	TGTGCCAGCAGTTACCCCCCCGGGAGGAAGCGGGGGGGCAGGGAGACCCAGTACTTC	CASSYPPGRKRGGRETQYF